This record covers a single T cell receptor beta chain. Losses at the gene ends were 2 bases for V and 3 bases for J; bases not matched to a gene: 1. Per germline, CDR1 LNHDA and CDR2 SQIVND (reference sequence). There are 14 residues in the CDR3. The sample originates from a study of T cell repertoires in cytomegalovirus infection. TCRdb used MiXCR to reprocess the reads, holding one entry per CDR3 protein. Here the sample spans some 700,000 distinct CDR3 sequences, less than 40% being singletons. This TCR was recovered from a human donor in good health (CMV status not recorded). Some clones in this sample may be carry-over from other donors' samples. The chain links TRBV19 to TRBJ2-7; TRBD2 aligns across 10 bases. Sequenced input: PBMCs. The CDR3 DNA sequence: TGTGCCAGTAGTATAATAGCGGGAGGCTACGAGCAGTACTTC. This gives the protein CASSIIAGGYEQYF.